These 18 T cell receptor beta chains came from one sample sequenced in a study of T cell clonality in common variable immunodeficiency. The method was immunoSEQ multiplex PCR; TCRdb's version includes in-frame clones alone and lacks a portion of them. The sample lists tens of thousands of clones, none appearing once, the ten largest making up less than 3%. Sequencing used peripheral blood mononuclear cells. These receptor sequences come from a person between 18 and 75 years old in good health.

The table lists this clone with many counts. The DNA ends 3 residues before the CDR3 does, and the rest of the CDR3 is filled in from the germline J gene. The J gene is TRBJ1-4, the V gene TRBV19; D is uncertain. The CDR3 loop spans 16 amino acids. CDR1 is LNHDA, CDR2 SQIVND, per germline (reference sequence). Trimming pared 5 bases from V and 0 bases from J, leaving 13 bases between. This CDR3 is CASSARGLATNEKLFF. The sequenced part of the CDR3 DNA is TGTGCCAGTAGTGCCCGTGGGCTTGCAACTAATGAAAAA. Full variable domain (remainder filled in from reference TRBV19 and TRBJ1-4): DGGITQSPKYLFRKEGQNVTLSCEQNLNHDAMYWYRQDPGQGLRLIYYSQIVNDFQKGDIAEGYSVSREKKESFPLTVTSAQKNPTAFYLCASSARGLATNEKLFFGSGTQLSVL.

This clone rates as medium-sized. Read data end 3 residues before the CDR3 end; the end is taken from the germline J gene. This chain connects TRBV6-4 to TRBJ2-3; TRBD2 agrees at 7 bases. The V and J ends lost 5 bases and 6 bases, in that order; junction bases with no gene match: 8. Germline lookup yields CDR1 MRHNA and CDR2 SNTAGT. The CDR3 is 14 residues long. CDR3 bases read: TGTGCCAGCAGTAGGGCGGGAGTCCTCGATACG. Protein: CASSRAGVLDT. The full CDR3 sequence reads CASSRAGVLDTQYF.

This clone was recorded many times. The read gets to within 3 residues of the CDR3 end, and the germline J gene fills in the rest. This chain uses TRBV2 with TRBJ2-7, with 8 bases identical to TRBD2. The ends lost 8 bases at V and 4 bases at J; junction bases unmatched: 10. The germline V gene has CDR1 SNHLY and CDR2 FYNNEI. The CDR3 runs to 14 residues. CDR3 sequence reads: CASVSSGREYEQYF. The sequenced part of the CDR3 DNA is TGTGCCAGCGTTTCGAGCGGGAGAGAATACGAG. The complete variable domain, with remaining parts taken from reference TRBV2 and TRBJ2-7, reads EPEVTQTPSHQVTQMGQEVILRCVPISNHLYFYWYRQILGQKVEFLVSFYNNEISEKSEIFDDQFSVERPDGSNFTLKIRSTKLEDSAMYFCASVSSGREYEQYFGPGTRLTVT.

Comment on this clone: The read comes to an end 3 residues before the CDR3 does, leaving the germline J gene to fill in the end. This chain connects TRBV11-2 to TRBJ1-5; TRBD1 matches at 10 bases. The CDR3 length is 15 residues. V shed 5 bases, J shed 3 bases, and the junction held 4 bases outside the gene matches. Germline-derived CDR1 and CDR2 are SGHAT and FQNNGV. The sequenced part of the CDR3 DNA is TGTGCCAGCAGCCCCGGGACAGGGGACAATCAGCCC. This codes for CASSPGTGDNQP. The whole CDR3 region reads CASSPGTGDNQPQHF. Full variable domain (remainder filled in from reference TRBV11-2 and TRBJ1-5): EAGVAQSPRYKIIEKRQSVAFWCNPISGHATLYWYQQILGQGPKLLIQFQNNGVVDDSQLPKDRFSAERLKGVDSTLKIQPAKLEDSAVYLCASSPGTGDNQPQHFGDGTRLSIL.

This clone was recorded a few times. The sequence runs out 3 residues before the end of the CDR3; the remainder is reconstructed from the germline J gene. The rearrangement links TRBV7-2 to TRBJ1-4; TRBD1 might be the D (6 bases). The germline V gene encodes CDR1 SGHTA and CDR2 FQGNSA. CDR3 length: 14 amino acids. Incomplete CDR3 DNA: TGTGCCAGCAGCTTAGGGACAGAAGGTTCACCA. Translated: CASSLGTEGSP. The whole CDR3 sequence is CASSLGTEGSPLFF.

This clone came up a few times. The CDR3 goes on 3 residues after the read ends, and that part is filled in from the germline J gene. The chain couples TRBV19 to TRBJ1-2; TRBD1 might be the D (6 bases). The germline V gene has CDR1 LNHDA and CDR2 SQIVND (reference sequence). The CDR3 runs to 11 residues. CDR3 in amino acids: CASSIGGHYTF. CDR3 bases read: TGTGCCAGTAGTATAGGGGGGCAC.

There are many counts of this clone. The read ends 3 residues before the CDR3 terminus; that terminus is restored from the germline J gene. The rearrangement uses TRBV20-1 and TRBJ2-6, with 7 bases that match TRBD1. CDR3 length: 12 residues. Germline V gene sequence: CDR1 DFQATT, CDR2 SNEGSKA (reference sequence). This CDR3 reads CSARDMGQVLTF. The covered CDR3 bases are TGCAGTGCTAGAGATATGGGACAGGTC.

This clone was detected ten times or more. With the read ending 3 residues before the CDR3 end, the germline J gene is used to fill in that end. V and J are TRBV5-1 and TRBJ2-7, with 7 bases matching TRBD2. Germline V gene data show CDR1 as SGHRS and CDR2 as YFSETQ. The junction had 14 bases not matched to a gene; V was cut back by 6 bases and J by 5 bases. This CDR3 has 15 residues. The CDR3: CASTPTAGSLDEQYF. Partial CDR3 DNA: TGCGCCAGCACCCCCACAGCGGGATCTTTAGACGAG.

This clone has at least ten counts. CDR3 DNA, as far as it was read: TGTGCTAGTGGTTTGGCGGCGCTGGACAGGGGCTATGGC. Protein: CASGLAALDRGYG. In full, the CDR3 reads CASGLAALDRGYGYTF. The gene calls are TRBV12-5 and TRBJ1-2; TRBD1 agrees at 9 bases. With the read ending 3 residues before the CDR3 end, the germline J gene is used to fill in that end. CDR3 length: 16 residues. CDR1 and CDR2 from the germline V gene are LGHNT and FRNRAP. J lost 4 bases, V lost 1 base, and 7 bases had no gene match.

This clone showed up many times. The read terminates 3 residues before the CDR3 end, so the remaining end is supplied by the germline J gene. The chain joins TRBV5-4 to TRBJ2-7; D might be TRBD2 (5 bases). Germline V CDR1 and CDR2: SGHNT, YYREEE (reference sequence). V lost 0 bases, J lost 3 bases, and 13 bases lay in between. The CDR3 sequence is 15 residues long. The CDR3 DNA, read in part, is TGTGCCAGCAGCTTGGGGCTAGCCGTCGTCTACGAG. This encodes CASSLGLAVVYE. The CDR3 in its entirety is CASSLGLAVVYEQYF.

In this sample, this clone turned up a few times. The read ends 3 residues shy of where the CDR3 ends; the end is completed using the germline J gene. The chain has TRBV6-4 and TRBJ2-3, with 11 bases identical to TRBD1. The CDR3 is 15 residues long. The germline V gene has CDR1 MRHNA and CDR2 SNTAGT. Losses at the gene ends were 2 bases for V and 2 bases for J; bases not matched to a gene: 0. CDR3 DNA, as far as it was read: TGTGCCAGCAGTGACGGACAGGGGGCCACAGATACG. This translates into CASSDGQGATDT. The whole CDR3 is CASSDGQGATDTQYF.

This clone was observed many times. CDR3 DNA (partial): TGTGCCAGCAGCCAACAACTAGCGTTTTCCTACGAG. Its protein is CASSQQLAFSYE. The full CDR3 sequence reads CASSQQLAFSYEQYF. The V gene is TRBV5-4, the J gene TRBJ2-7, with 7 bases fitting TRBD2. The observed sequence ends 3 residues before the CDR3 terminus, with the missing tail filled in from the germline J gene. The germline V gene has CDR1 SGHNT and CDR2 YYREEE (reference sequence). With V trimmed by 4 bases and J by 1 base, 8 bases remained unmatched. The CDR3 spans 15 residues.

The table lists this clone with many counts. The read gets to within 3 residues of the CDR3 end, and the germline J gene fills in the rest. This sequence joins TRBV11-2 and TRBJ2-1, with D maybe TRBD1 (5 bases). CDR3 length equals 15 residues. Germline CDR1 and CDR2: SGHAT and FQNNGV. V gave up 1 base and J gave up 7 bases, with 14 bases separating them. CDR3 bases read: TGTGCCAGCAGCTTAGGGTCCAGGGCTGGGAATGAG. Protein: CASSLGSRAGNE. The entire CDR3 protein reads CASSLGSRAGNEQFF. Full variable domain (outside the CDR3, taken from reference TRBV11-2 and TRBJ2-1): EAGVAQSPRYKIIEKRQSVAFWCNPISGHATLYWYQQILGQGPKLLIQFQNNGVVDDSQLPKDRFSAERLKGVDSTLKIQPAKLEDSAVYLCASSLGSRAGNEQFFGPGTRLTVL.

This clone appeared many times. From the germline J gene comes the end of the CDR3, since the read stops 3 residues before it. The chain is built from TRBV28 and TRBJ2-7; no clear D gene. The CDR3 spans 13 residues. Germline V gene data show CDR1 as MDHEN and CDR2 as SYDVKM. The V and J ends lost 6 bases and 3 bases respectively, with 12 bases between them. CDR3 DNA, as far as it was read: TGTGCCAGCAGGGCTACCAGGAACTACGAG. Its protein product is CASRATRNYE. The whole CDR3 protein is CASRATRNYEQYF.

This clone was detected many times. The read ends 3 residues shy of where the CDR3 ends; the end is completed using the germline J gene. The gene calls are TRBV28 and TRBJ2-3, with 10 bases matching TRBD2. The ends lost 4 bases at V and 2 bases at J; junction bases unmatched: 6. Germline CDR1 is MDHEN and CDR2 is SYDVKM. CDR3 length equals 16 residues. CDR3 loop: CASSWTSGMDTDTQYF. CDR3 DNA (partial): TGTGCCAGCAGTTGGACTAGCGGAATGGACACAGATACG.

Many counts were recorded for this clone. The read falls 3 residues short of the CDR3 end, and the missing part is taken from the germline J gene. The V call is TRBV7-2, the J call TRBJ2-7; 7 nucleotides align to TRBD1. CDR1 is SGHTA and CDR2 is FQGNSA in the germline V gene. Germline trimming cut 5 bases from V and 5 bases from J; bases unmatched to any gene: 12. This CDR3 has 15 amino acids. This CDR3 is CASSPDRLNIHEQYF. The CDR3 bases that were read are TGTGCCAGCAGCCCGGACAGGTTGAATATCCACGAG.

This clone occurred many times. This chain's CDR3 is CASSARLDTGELFF. CDR3 DNA (partial): TGTGCCAGCAGCGCCCGGTTGGACACCGGGGAG. The genes are TRBV7-3 and TRBJ2-2; no clear D gene. Sequencing ends 3 residues short of the CDR3 end; the germline J gene provides the rest. There are 14 residues in the CDR3. Germline assignment: CDR1 SGHTA and CDR2 FQGTGA. V lost 5 bases and J 3 bases, leaving 10 bases between the germline ends. Combining the CDR3 with reference TRBV7-3 and TRBJ2-2 gives the whole variable domain GAGVSQTPSNKVTEKGKYVELRCDPISGHTALYWYRQSLGQGPEFLIYFQGTGAADDSGLPNDRFFAVRPEGSVSTLKIQRTERGDSAVYLCASSARLDTGELFFGEGSRLTVL.

This clone was counted ten times or more. The CDR3 extends 3 residues past the end of the read, so its final part is completed from the germline J gene. The chain has TRBV18 and TRBJ2-5, with a tentative D call TRBD2 (5 bases). The germline V and J ends were trimmed by 5 bases and 1 base, with 11 bases remaining between them. This CDR3 spans 14 amino acids. Germline values: CDR1 KGHSH, CDR2 LQKENI. The sequenced CDR3 bases are TGTGCCAGCTCAGCAGCGGAGGCCCAAGAGACC. Protein product: CASSAAEAQET. The whole CDR3 sequence is CASSAAEAQETQYF.